These T cell receptor beta chains were read from a single sample in a study of blood T cell repertoires in COVID-19. Profiling relied on immunoSEQ multiplex PCR, and the TCRdb table lists in-frame clones only, not all of them. The sample records a few hundred thousand clones, about 86% being singletons. Sequenced sample: PBMCs or T cells enriched from blood (not recorded which). These TCRs come from a woman in her thirties or forties with acute COVID-19. The CDR3 runs from the conserved cysteine through the conserved F or W. A clone size is listed for some rows: how often the clone was seen (once, few, many), or a class if it is expanded.

clone size	V gene	J gene	CDR3 protein
.	TRBV3-1/TRBV3-2	TRBJ2-7	CASSQEGSGSHWEQYF
few	TRBV7-4	TRBJ1-5	CASSLAQRLYSNQPQHF
.	TRBV9	TRBJ1-3	CASSADRASGNTIYF
once	TRBV2	TRBJ2-2	CASSPDRANTGELFF
.	TRBV7-9	TRBJ2-1	CASSLGEAREGSYNEQFF
.	TRBV7-2	TRBJ2-1	CASSLHGIDEQFF
.	TRBV28	TRBJ2-1	CASSRLAGELNEQFF
few	TRBV29-1	TRBJ2-5	CSVDAAGGGETQYF
.	TRBV3-1/TRBV3-2	TRBJ2-7	CASSLDRDRHIRGREQYF
.	TRBV6-4	TRBJ2-6	CASSEGGGANVLTF
once	TRBV19	TRBJ2-2	CASSQPGGTGELFF
.	TRBV29-1	TRBJ1-2	CSVITGLGSYGYTF
.	TRBV19	TRBJ1-6	CASSINPSTVSPLHF
.	TRBV5-1	TRBJ2-7	CASSPLVAGSYEQYF
.	TRBV2	TRBJ2-7	CASRGTGVGEQYF
.	TRBV10-3	TRBJ1-1	CAIRQGAGDTEAFF
.	TRBV30	TRBJ2-5	CAWSPGLEETQYF
.	TRBV19	TRBJ2-1	CASSEGAVDYNEQFF
.	TRBV5-4	TRBJ2-5	CASSSWGGGETQYF
.	TRBV19	TRBJ2-3	CASKDRPGGTDTQYF
.	TRBV28	TRBJ1-1	CASSLNRGLTEAFF
.	TRBV19	TRBJ1-2	CASSMERRGGYTF
.	TRBV7-2	TRBJ2-7	CASSLAGGGLYEQYF
.	TRBV7-9	TRBJ1-1	CASSKGQGNTEAFF
.	TRBV5-4	TRBJ1-2	CASSFAGQGDYGYTF
.	TRBV5-4	TRBJ2-5	CAARREEDSETQYF
.	TRBV6-6	TRBJ2-3	CASSSSRSGVADTQYF
.	TRBV18	TRBJ2-4	CASSGQDLVKNIQYF
.	TRBV2	TRBJ1-1	CARRGEVTEAFF
few	TRBV7-2	TRBJ2-5	CASSFTAVAGLLGTQYF
.	TRBV27	TRBJ2-7	CASSYRDRAEQYF
.	TRBV2	TRBJ2-1	CASSKETSGRGEQFF
.	TRBV3-1/TRBV3-2	TRBJ2-7	CARDLTMQGDAGEQYF
.	TRBV11-2	TRBJ2-7	CASTPRPGTGRLEQYF
few	TRBV27	TRBJ2-2	CASRPSGRGGELFF
.	TRBV11-3	TRBJ2-2	CASSLVWGDTGELFF
.	TRBV6-6	TRBJ2-5	CASSYHISRGKETQYF
.	TRBV28	TRBJ2-7	CASSLRQGAREQYF
.	TRBV10-3	TRBJ2-1	CAISVSGREYNEQFF
many	TRBV28	TRBJ1-5	CASSPIGTGGGQPQHF
.	TRBV7-2	TRBJ2-5	CASSLNRGETQYF
.	TRBV3-1/TRBV3-2	TRBJ2-3	CASSQVVREKTDTQYF
.	TRBV7-4	TRBJ2-1	CAGRARLNEQFF
.	TRBV2	TRBJ2-2	CASRAGGTGELFF
.	TRBV11-2	TRBJ2-3	CASSPRTSGDTHTQYF
once	TRBV10-3	TRBJ2-3	CAIRNGGTDTQYF
.	TRBV7-9	TRBJ2-5	CASSSLTSGRLRETQYF
once	TRBV28	TRBJ2-5	CASSPIGGRPHQETQYF
.	TRBV5-1	TRBJ2-1	CASSLVGLAGALYNEQFF
.	TRBV7-2	TRBJ1-5	CASSLIVDRGRIQPQHF
.	TRBV11-2	TRBJ2-1	CASSSQGDEQFF
few	TRBV19	TRBJ2-1	CASGGAGAGNEQFF
few	TRBV7-7	TRBJ2-7	CASSLRQFYEQYF
few	TRBV7-9	TRBJ2-1	CASSLGGGEQFF
.	TRBV7-8	TRBJ2-3	CASSLQFTDTQYF
.	TRBV5-1	TRBJ1-2	CASSLGTREGYTF